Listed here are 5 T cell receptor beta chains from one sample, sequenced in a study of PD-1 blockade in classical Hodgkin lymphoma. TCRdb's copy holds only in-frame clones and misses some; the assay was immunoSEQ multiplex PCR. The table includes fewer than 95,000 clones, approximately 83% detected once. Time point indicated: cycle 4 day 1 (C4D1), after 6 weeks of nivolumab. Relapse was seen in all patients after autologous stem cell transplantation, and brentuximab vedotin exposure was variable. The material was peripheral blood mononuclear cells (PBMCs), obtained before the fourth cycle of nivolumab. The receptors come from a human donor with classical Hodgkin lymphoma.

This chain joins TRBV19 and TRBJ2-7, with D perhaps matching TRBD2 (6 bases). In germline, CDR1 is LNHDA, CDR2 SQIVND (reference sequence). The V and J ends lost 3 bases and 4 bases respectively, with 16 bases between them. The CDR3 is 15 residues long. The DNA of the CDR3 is TGTGCCAGTAGTATTAGCGGTCTTGCGCCTTACGAGCAGTACTTC. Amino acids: CASSISGLAPYEQYF.

Here the CDR3 reads CAISEEVAGGGEQFF. The DNA of the CDR3 is TGTGCCATCAGTGAAGAGGTAGCGGGAGGGGGGGAGCAGTTCTTC. This rearrangement joins TRBV10-3 to TRBJ2-1; 11 positions agree with TRBD2. The length of the CDR3 is 15 residues. J gave up 10 bases and V 3 bases, and 8 bases lay outside the gene matches. The germline CDR1 and CDR2 sequences are ENHRY and SYGVKD.

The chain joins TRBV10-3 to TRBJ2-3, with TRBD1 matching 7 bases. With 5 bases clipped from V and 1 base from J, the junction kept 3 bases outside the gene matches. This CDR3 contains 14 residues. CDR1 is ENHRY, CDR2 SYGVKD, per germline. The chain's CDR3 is CAISNGQGTDTQYF. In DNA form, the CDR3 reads TGTGCCATCAGTAATGGACAGGGCACAGATACGCAGTATTTT.

The CDR3 DNA is TGCGCCAGCAGCCCCTCCCGTCCGGACAGGGTGGGCTCTGGGGCCAACGTCCTGACTTTC. Encoded protein: CASSPSRPDRVGSGANVLTF. The V and J genes are TRBV5-1 and TRBJ2-6; 8 bases match TRBD1. This CDR3 has 20 residues. CDR1 is SGHRS, CDR2 YFSETQ, per germline. The trim removed 4 bases at V and 0 bases at J, leaving 15 bases unmatched.

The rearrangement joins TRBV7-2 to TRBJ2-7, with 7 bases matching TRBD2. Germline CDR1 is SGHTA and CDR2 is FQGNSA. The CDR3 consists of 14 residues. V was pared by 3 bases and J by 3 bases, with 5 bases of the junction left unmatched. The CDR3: CASSFASGNYEQYF. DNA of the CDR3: TGTGCCAGCAGCTTCGCTAGCGGAAACTACGAGCAGTACTTC.